Below, 25 T cell receptor beta chains from the same sample are listed, as sequenced in a study of Ad26.COV2.S vaccination and SARS-CoV-2 variants. Assay used: immunoSEQ multiplex PCR; TCRdb lists only in-frame clones, some missing. The sample yields nearly 95,000 clones, about four fifths seen once. The sequenced sample was peripheral blood, obtained after recovery from COVID-19. These receptors were collected from a human donor who had recovered from COVID-19.

This clone was counted only a few times. The chain joins TRBV7-2 to TRBJ2-5; TRBD2 agrees at 9 bases. Germline V gene lookup returns CDR1 SGHTA and CDR2 FQGNSA. The CDR3 extends over 15 amino acids. V shed 1 base, J shed 7 bases, and the junction held 7 bases outside the gene matches. Here the CDR3 reads CASSLVAGGGMTQYF. The CDR3 DNA sequence: TGTGCCAGCAGCTTAGTGGCGGGAGGGGGGATGACCCAGTACTTC. The variable domain in full, with the rest retrieved from reference TRBV7-2 and TRBJ2-5, is GAGVSQSPSNKVTEKGKDVELRCDPISGHTALYWYRQSLGQGLEFLIYFQGNSAPDKSGLPSDRFSAERTGGSVSTLTIQRTQQEDSAVYLCASSLVAGGGMTQYFGPGTRLLVL.

This clone has just a few counts. The rearrangement joins TRBV19 to TRBJ2-7; D is ambiguous. V was trimmed by 5 bases and J by 2 bases, leaving 13 bases between them. This CDR3 has 14 residues. CDR1 LNHDA and CDR2 SQIVND come from the germline V gene (reference sequence). CDR3 nucleotides: TGTGCCAGTAGTCCTCTCCAAGGAACCTACGAGCAGTACTTC. This sequence encodes CASSPLQGTYEQYF. The full variable domain, completed using reference TRBV19 and TRBJ2-7, is DGGITQSPKYLFRKEGQNVTLSCEQNLNHDAMYWYRQDPGQGLRLIYYSQIVNDFQKGDIAEGYSVSREKKESFPLTVTSAQKNPTAFYLCASSPLQGTYEQYFGPGTRLTVT.

This chain uses TRBV27 with TRBJ1-1, with D unresolved. Trimming stripped 2 bases from V and 7 bases from J, with 8 bases between. The length of the CDR3 is 12 residues. Germline V gene data show CDR1 as MNHEY and CDR2 as SMNVEV (reference sequence). The DNA of the CDR3 is TGTGCCAGCAGTTTAATGAAGGGTGAAGCTTTCTTT. This gives the protein CASSLMKGEAFF.

The gene calls are TRBV12-3 or TRBV12-4 and TRBJ2-5; TRBD2 is a possible D gene (5 bases). The CDR3 is 13 residues long. Trimming shortened V by 4 bases and J by 5 bases, and 11 bases separated the two germline ends. CDR3 protein: CASSSSLTETQYF. CDR3 coding DNA: TGTGCCAGCAGTTCTAGCCTCACGGAGACCCAGTACTTC.

The chain couples TRBV7-9 to TRBJ2-7; D gene unclear. Germline CDR1 reads SEHNR; CDR2 reads FQNEAQ (reference sequence). Trimming removed 3 bases from V and 5 bases from J, with 2 bases in between. This CDR3 comprises 10 residues. CDR3 sequence: CASSFHEQYF. Written as DNA, the CDR3 is TGTGCCAGCAGCTTCCACGAGCAGTACTTC. Complete variable domain (other parts from reference TRBV7-9 and TRBJ2-7): DTGVSQNPRHKITKRGQNVTFRCDPISEHNRLYWYRQTLGQGPEFLTYFQNEAQLEKSRLLSDRFSAERPKGSFSTLEIQRTEQGDSAMYLCASSFHEQYFGPGTRLTVT.

The table lists this clone with a count of one. V usage is TRBV12-3 or TRBV12-4 and J usage is TRBJ2-1, with D possibly being TRBD1 (5 bases). CDR3 length: 12 residues. Trimming took off 5 bases at V and 8 bases at J, with 10 bases between the two ends. The CDR3 is CASSQGSYEQFF. The CDR3 coding sequence is TGTGCCAGCAGTCAGGGAAGCTATGAGCAGTTCTTC.

The chain employs TRBV7-2 and TRBJ1-2, with D unresolved. The germline V gene has CDR1 SGHTA and CDR2 FQGNSA. Trimming cost V 1 base and J 1 base, with 7 bases left between them. This CDR3 has 14 residues. CDR3 sequence (DNA): TGTGCCAGCAGCTTAGTCCCGAGTAACTATGGCTACACCTTC. Protein: CASSLVPSNYGYTF.

This sequence joins TRBV29-1 and TRBJ2-3; maybe TRBD1 (6 bases). Germline values: CDR1 SQVTM, CDR2 ANQGSEA. Trimming stripped 6 bases from V and 2 bases from J, with 21 bases between. The CDR3 runs to 16 residues. CDR3 bases: TGCAGCGTCGGCCGTGGACAGCGCACCAACACAGATACGCAGTATTTT. Protein sequence: CSVGRGQRTNTDTQYF.

This chain connects TRBV7-2 to TRBJ2-7; either TRBD1 or TRBD2 may fit D (5 bases each). Per the germline V gene, CDR1 is SGHTA and CDR2 is FQGNSA. This CDR3 is 13 amino acids long. V was pared by 1 base and J by 3 bases, with 7 bases between. The CDR3 is CASSLGGDYEQYF. Here the CDR3 DNA reads TGTGCCAGCAGCTTAGGAGGGGACTACGAGCAGTACTTC. The entire variable domain, with the rest obtained from reference TRBV7-2 and TRBJ2-7, is as follows: GAGVSQSPSNKVTEKGKDVELRCDPISGHTALYWYRQSLGQGLEFLIYFQGNSAPDKSGLPSDRFSAERTGGSVSTLTIQRTQQEDSAVYLCASSLGGDYEQYFGPGTRLTVT.

The J gene is TRBJ2-1, the V gene TRBV28; D is undetermined. The V gene lost 7 bases and the J gene lost 2 bases, with 18 bases spanning the gap. The V gene's germline CDR1 is MDHEN and CDR2 SYDVKM. CDR3 size: 16 residues. In DNA form, the CDR3 reads TGTGCCAGCACCCAGGCTGGCGACCCCCCCTACAATGAGCAGTTCTTC. Encoded protein: CASTQAGDPPYNEQFF. The full variable domain, completed using reference TRBV28 and TRBJ2-1, is DVKVTQSSRYLVKRTGEKVFLECVQDMDHENMFWYRQDPGLGLRLIYFSYDVKMKEKGDIPEGYSVSREKKERFSLILESASTNQTSMYLCASTQAGDPPYNEQFFGPGTRLTVL.

This sequence joins TRBV7-3 and TRBJ1-1; 11 bases align to TRBD1. V lost 5 bases to trimming and J lost 1 base; unmatched junction nucleotides: 3. The CDR3 is made up of 15 amino acids. Germline V gene lookup returns CDR1 SGHTA and CDR2 FQGTGA. CDR3 protein: CASSRTGGGNTEAFF. The CDR3 DNA is TGTGCCAGCAGCAGGACAGGGGGCGGGAACACTGAAGCTTTCTTT.

The chain employs TRBV7-9 and TRBJ2-7, with D unresolved. The CDR3 sequence is 12 residues long. Germline CDR1 reads SEHNR; CDR2 reads FQNEAQ (reference sequence). V was clipped by 0 bases and J by 2 bases, with 2 bases between them. CDR3 sequence: CASSLAPYEQYF. In DNA, the CDR3 is TGTGCCAGCAGCTTAGCGCCCTACGAGCAGTACTTC.

The genes are TRBV4-3 and TRBJ1-2; unclear D gene. Trimming took off 0 bases at V and 8 bases at J, with 16 bases between the two ends. CDR1 is LGHNA, CDR2 YSLEER, per germline. The CDR3 extends over 15 amino acids. The CDR3 sequence: CASSQDYGRLEGYTF. CDR3 bases: TGCGCCAGCAGCCAAGATTACGGGCGCCTAGAGGGCTACACCTTC.

This clone was seen a few times. CDR3 in amino acids: CASRARLAASYEQYF. CDR3 nucleotides: TGCGCCAGCAGGGCCCGACTAGCGGCTTCCTACGAGCAGTACTTC. The V gene is TRBV4-3, the J gene TRBJ2-7, with 9 bases matching TRBD2. Germline V gene lookup returns CDR1 LGHNA and CDR2 YSLEER. The CDR3 consists of 15 residues. V lost 6 bases to trimming and J lost 1 base; unmatched junction nucleotides: 7.

This chain links TRBV10-1 with TRBJ2-5, with D perhaps matching TRBD1 or TRBD2 (5 bases each). This CDR3 has 15 amino acids. Trimming pared 0 bases from V and 2 bases from J, leaving 10 bases between. The V gene's germline CDR1 is WNHNN and CDR2 SYGVQD (reference sequence). CDR3 DNA sequence: TGCGCCAGCAGTGAGTCGGGACCGGGACAAGAGACCCAGTACTTC. Protein sequence: CASSESGPGQETQYF.

The V call is TRBV3-1 (or the pseudogene TRBV3-2), the J call TRBJ2-7; 7 nucleotides agree with TRBD1. The germline V gene has CDR1 LGHDT and CDR2 YNNKEL (reference sequence). The CDR3 runs to 14 residues. Trimming at V came to 2 bases and at J to 2 bases, leaving 3 bases not matched to a gene. The CDR3 sequence: CASSQRQGAYEQYF. The CDR3 nucleotides read TGTGCCAGCAGCCAAAGGCAGGGGGCCTACGAGCAGTACTTC.

The V gene is TRBV10-3, the J gene TRBJ2-7; D is perhaps TRBD1 (6 bases). V was shortened by 5 bases and J by 6 bases, with 23 bases between the two germline ends. Germline CDR1 is ENHRY and CDR2 is SYGVKD. The length of the CDR3 is 16 residues. The CDR3 protein is CAISSPRRGGRGEQYF. Written as DNA, the CDR3 is TGTGCCATCAGTTCTCCCAGACGAGGGGGTCGGGGCGAGCAGTACTTC.

CDR3 bases: TGTGCCAGCAGCCCGCCCGGAATGGCGAACACCGGGGAGCTGTTTTTT. Amino acid sequence: CASSPPGMANTGELFF. The J gene is TRBJ2-2, the V gene TRBV7-8, with D unclear. Trimming shortened V by 5 bases and J by 0 bases, and 13 bases separated the two germline ends. The CDR3 spans 16 residues. CDR1 SGHVS and CDR2 FQNEAQ come from the germline V gene.

The rearrangement joins TRBV7-9 to TRBJ2-3; D uncertain. There are 15 residues in the CDR3. Germline V gene lookup returns CDR1 SEHNR and CDR2 FQNEAQ (reference sequence). V lost 7 bases and J 0 bases, leaving 14 bases between the germline ends. The CDR3 DNA reads as TGTGCCAGCACCCAAAGTCGCACTAGCACAGATACGCAGTATTTT. Its protein is CASTQSRTSTDTQYF.

The chain uses TRBV29-1 and TRBJ1-2; no clear D gene. The germline V and J ends were trimmed by 8 bases and 11 bases, with 15 bases remaining between them. Germline V gene lookup returns CDR1 SQVTM and CDR2 ANQGSEA. This CDR3 has 10 residues. The CDR3 is CSSLRGGYTF. CDR3 bases: TGCAGCTCCCTCCGGGGTGGGTACACCTTC.

This clone was counted between two and nine times. The CDR3, as DNA: TGTGCCACCAGCAGCCGGGACAGGGGCTTCTATGGCTACACCTTC. It is translated as CATSSRDRGFYGYTF. V is TRBV15 and J is TRBJ1-2; TRBD1 agrees at 10 bases. V shed 3 bases and J 4 bases; nucleotides not matched to a gene: 5. The CDR3 has 15 amino acids. Per the germline V gene, CDR1 is LNHNV and CDR2 is YYDKDF (reference sequence).

The V gene is TRBV5-4, the J gene TRBJ2-5, with D possibly matching TRBD2 (5 bases). This CDR3 has 15 amino acids. V was shortened by 0 bases and J by 0 bases, with 9 bases between the two germline ends. In germline, CDR1 is SGHNT, CDR2 YYREEE (reference sequence). The CDR3 DNA reads TGTGCCAGCAGCTTGGCCCGAGGGAACCAAGAGACCCAGTACTTC. Translation gives CASSLARGNQETQYF.

The rearrangement joins TRBV2 to TRBJ2-5; 8 positions match TRBD1. The germline V gene has CDR1 SNHLY and CDR2 FYNNEI. J gave up 2 bases and V 1 base, and 0 bases lay outside the gene matches. The CDR3 has 14 amino acids. The CDR3 DNA reads as TGTGCCAGCAGTGAAGACAGGGGGCAAGAGACCCAGTACTTC. Amino acids: CASSEDRGQETQYF.

The V and J genes are TRBV29-1 and TRBJ2-7; D could derive from TRBD1 or TRBD2 (5 bases each). In germline, CDR1 is SQVTM, CDR2 ANQGSEA. The CDR3 loop spans 14 amino acids. Trimming removed 3 bases at V and 7 bases at J, with 19 bases between. The CDR3 here is CSVDEAFGTGEQYF. The CDR3 DNA is TGCAGCGTTGACGAGGCCTTCGGGACGGGGGAGCAGTACTTC.

The gene calls are TRBV9 and TRBJ1-2; 9 nucleotides match TRBD1. V lost 3 bases to trimming and J lost 2 bases; unmatched junction nucleotides: 8. The CDR3 has 16 amino acids. Germline V gene data show CDR1 as SGDLS and CDR2 as YYNGEE. CDR3 in amino acids: CASSDGQGNRNYGYTF. The CDR3 DNA is TGTGCCAGCAGCGACGGACAGGGGAATCGGAACTATGGCTACACCTTC.